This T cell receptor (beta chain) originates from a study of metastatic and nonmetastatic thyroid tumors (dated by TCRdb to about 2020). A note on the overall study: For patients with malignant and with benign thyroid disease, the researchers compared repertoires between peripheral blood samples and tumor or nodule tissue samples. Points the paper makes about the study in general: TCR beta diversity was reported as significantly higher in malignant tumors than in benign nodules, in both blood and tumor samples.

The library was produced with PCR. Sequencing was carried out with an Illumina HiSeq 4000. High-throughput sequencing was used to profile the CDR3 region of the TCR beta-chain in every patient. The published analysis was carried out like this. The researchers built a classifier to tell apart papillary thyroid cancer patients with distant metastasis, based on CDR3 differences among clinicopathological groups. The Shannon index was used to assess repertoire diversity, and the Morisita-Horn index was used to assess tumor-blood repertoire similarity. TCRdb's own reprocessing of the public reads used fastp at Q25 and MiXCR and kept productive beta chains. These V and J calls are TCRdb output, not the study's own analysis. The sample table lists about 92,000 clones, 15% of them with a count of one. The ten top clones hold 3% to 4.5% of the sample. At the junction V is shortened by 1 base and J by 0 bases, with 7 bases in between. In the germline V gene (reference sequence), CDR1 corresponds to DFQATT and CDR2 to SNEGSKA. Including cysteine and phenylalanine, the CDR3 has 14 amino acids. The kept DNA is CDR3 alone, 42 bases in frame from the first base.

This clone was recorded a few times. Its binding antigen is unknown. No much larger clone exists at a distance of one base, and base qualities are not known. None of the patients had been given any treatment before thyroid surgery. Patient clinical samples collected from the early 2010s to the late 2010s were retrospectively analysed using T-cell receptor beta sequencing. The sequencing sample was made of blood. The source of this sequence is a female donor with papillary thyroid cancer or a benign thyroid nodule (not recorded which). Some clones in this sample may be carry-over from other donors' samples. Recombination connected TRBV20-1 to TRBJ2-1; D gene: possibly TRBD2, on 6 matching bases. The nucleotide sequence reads TGCAGTGCTAGAGTAGCGGACTCCTACAATGAGCAGTTCTTC. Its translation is CSARVADSYNEQFF.